A selection of T cell receptor beta chains follows, all from one sample in a study of OX40 agonist ivuxolimab in advanced cancers. Here immunoSEQ multiplex PCR was the method, and the copy in TCRdb shows in-frame clones only, minus some. Seen here are 60,000 to 70,000 clones, less than 90% observed once, and the top ten hold around 2.5%. Sequenced material: CD4+ or CD8+ T cells sorted from blood, taken in a trial of the OX40 agonist ivuxolimab. These TCRs come from an adult with an advanced solid tumor such as melanoma, head and neck, liver or kidney cancer. The CDR3 runs from the conserved cysteine through the conserved F or W. The D gene is left open where the match is weak. Not all rows give a size; the values are once, few, many and, for expanded clones, a class.

CDR3nt | CDR3aa | j_gene | abundance | d_gene | v_gene
TGTGCCAGCAGCTTAGCGGGACAGAACAATGAGCAGTTCTTC | CASSLAGQNNEQFF | TRBJ2-1 | - | TRBD1 | TRBV7-2
TGTGCCAGCTCACCGCGTACTATCGGGGGCCCGGGGAGCACTGAAGCTTTCTTT | CASSPRTIGGPGSTEAFF | TRBJ1-1 | - | - | TRBV18
TGTGCCAGCAGCCCGGCAGGGAATGGAAACACCATATATTTT | CASSPAGNGNTIYF | TRBJ1-3 | - | - | TRBV6-5
TGTGCCAGCAGCCCTCCGGGACTAGCGGGAGGGGATGAGCAGTTCTTC | CASSPPGLAGGDEQFF | TRBJ2-1 | - | TRBD2 | TRBV7-3
TGTGCCAGCAGCGTAGATCCCAGGGGGCTCGACGAGCAGTACTTC | CASSVDPRGLDEQYF | TRBJ2-7 | - | TRBD1 | TRBV9
TGTGCCTGGAACCCATGGGGGGCAGATACGCAGTATTTT | CAWNPWGADTQYF | TRBJ2-3 | few | - | TRBV30
TGTGCCACCCTAGGGCAGAGCTATGGCTACACCTTC | CATLGQSYGYTF | TRBJ1-2 | - | - | TRBV6-1
TGTGCCAGCAGCACAGATTACAAGAACTATGGCTACACCTTC | CASSTDYKNYGYTF | TRBJ1-2 | - | - | TRBV28
TGCGCCAGCAGCCAGCAATTGGGGGGACTAGTGCAAGAGACCCAGTACTTC | CASSQQLGGLVQETQYF | TRBJ2-5 | - | TRBD2 | TRBV4-1
TGTGCCAGCAGTGAAGAGGGGTTTCAGCCCCAGCATTTT | CASSEEGFQPQHF | TRBJ1-5 | medium-sized | - | TRBV2
TGTGCTAGTGGTCCCGGGACTAGCGGGAACATTCAGTACTTC | CASGPGTSGNIQYF | TRBJ2-4 | - | TRBD2 | TRBV12-5
TGTGCCAGCACCCCCCGGCTTAACTACGAGCAGTACTTC | CASTPRLNYEQYF | TRBJ2-7 | - | - | TRBV7-2
TGTGCCAGCAGTGAGACAGGGGTTCCCGGGGAGCTGTTTTTT | CASSETGVPGELFF | TRBJ2-2 | - | TRBD1 | TRBV28
TGTGCCAGCAGCAACCCGGCCAAAACAACTCTCGAGCAGTACTTC | CASSNPAKTTLEQYF | TRBJ2-7 | - | - | TRBV6-6
TGTGCCAGCAGCTTAATGTTACCCGGAGATGAGCAGTTCTTC | CASSLMLPGDEQFF | TRBJ2-1 | - | - | TRBV13
TGTGCCAGCAGCCAAGATCTGGGGAAGGCTGGAAACACCATATATTTT | CASSQDLGKAGNTIYF | TRBJ1-3 | medium-sized | - | TRBV4-2
TGCGCCAGCAGCAGTGGGACTAGCGGGATCAACTACAATGAGCAGTTCTTC | CASSSGTSGINYNEQFF | TRBJ2-1 | few | TRBD2 | TRBV5-1
TGTGCCAGCAGCGATGGCCCGCCGGGGGGCTACACCTTC | CASSDGPPGGYTF | TRBJ1-2 | - | - | TRBV6-1
TGTGCCAGCAGCTTGGATGGAGGGTTGGACTCCTACGAGCAGTACTTC | CASSLDGGLDSYEQYF | TRBJ2-7 | - | - | TRBV5-8
TGTGCCAGCAGCTTAGAACGGGATGGGGCAGATACGCAGTATTTT | CASSLERDGADTQYF | TRBJ2-3 | - | - | TRBV11-2
TGTGCCAGCAGCTTAACCGACCGGGACCTGGGGACTGAAGCTTTCTTT | CASSLTDRDLGTEAFF | TRBJ1-1 | - | - | TRBV7-3
TGTGCCAGCAGTCCCAATACCAGGGAAAAACTGTTTTTT | CASSPNTREKLFF | TRBJ1-4 | few | - | TRBV27
TGTGCCAGCAGTTACTCTAAGTGGGCGCAACGCGGTGAGCAGTTCTTC | CASSYSKWAQRGEQFF | TRBJ2-1 | - | - | TRBV6-5
TGTGCCAGCAGTCAAACTCTACAGGGGAGAGCTTTCTTT | CASSQTLQGRAFF | TRBJ1-1 | few | TRBD1 | TRBV6-5
TGCGCCAGCAGCCCTGGTGGCGACCGTAACTATGGCTACACCTTC | CASSPGGDRNYGYTF | TRBJ1-2 | - | - | TRBV4-1
TGTTTGGGACTCAAACAAGAGACCCAGTACTTC | CLGLKQETQYF | TRBJ2-5 | - | - | TRBV19
TGCGCCAGCAGCTTGTCGTGGGATCAGCCCCAGCATTTT | CASSLSWDQPQHF | TRBJ1-5 | - | - | TRBV5-1
TGTGCCAGCGGTGGACAGGCCGGAAACTATGGCTACACCTTC | CASGGQAGNYGYTF | TRBJ1-2 | - | TRBD1 | TRBV27
TGTGCCAGCAGTCCCTCTCCCGGGATCTATGAAAAACTGTTTTTT | CASSPSPGIYEKLFF | TRBJ1-4 | - | - | TRBV6-1
TGTGCCAGCAGGCAACAGGGCGCGGACACCGGGGAGCTGTTTTTT | CASRQQGADTGELFF | TRBJ2-2 | - | - | TRBV11-3
TGTGCCAGCAGTGGGGCGACAGGCTATGGCTACACCTTC | CASSGATGYGYTF | TRBJ1-2 | - | - | TRBV25-1
TGTGCCAGCAGCTGGCTCGCCGGGATTAGCACTGAAGCTTTCTTT | CASSWLAGISTEAFF | TRBJ1-1 | few | - | TRBV11-1
TGTGCCAGCAGCTTGGGAGACACCGGGGAGCTGTTTTTT | CASSLGDTGELFF | TRBJ2-2 | once | - | TRBV5-4
TGTGCCAGCAGCGGACGACTAAACACCGGGGAGCTGTTTTTT | CASSGRLNTGELFF | TRBJ2-2 | - | - | TRBV7-2